The clone carrying this TCR beta chain was detected many times. There are 14 residues in the CDR3. Per germline, CDR1 SGHAT and CDR2 FQNNGV. V lost 6 bases, J lost 2 bases, and 11 bases lay in between. CDR3 regions were amplified by Arm-PCR using iRepertoire HTBI primers to build TCR beta libraries. TCRdb recomputed calls from the multiplex PCR reads with MiXCR, one row per CDR3 protein. The table has about 540,000 distinct CDR3 sequences, less than 15% seen once; the top ten hold 10%. The sample comes from a study of regulatory T cells in long-lasting Graves disease. Time point reported: newly diagnosed GD, antithyroid drugs for less than 3 months. Generation of the TCR library employed RNA extracted from PBMCs. This sample also belongs to another study, concerning T cells in Graves' hyperthyroidism and ophthalmopathy. That source reports: First-round RT-PCR of the TCR CDR3 relied on the HTBI primer set. Ophthalmopathy onset followed model prediction by a median around 6.6 months.

Sample: peripheral blood mononuclear cells (PBMCs), taken at new diagnosis, from a patient treated with antithyroid drugs. This chain uses TRBV11-2 with TRBJ1-3, with D hard to call. This receptor was taken from a man aged 25-45 years with Graves disease. The CDR3 nucleotides are TGTGCCAGCAGTTCATGGGCAACTGGAAACACCATATATTTT. This translates into CASSSWATGNTIYF.